Listed below are T cell receptor beta chains from one sample, sequenced in a study of blood T cell repertoires in COVID-19. The method was immunoSEQ multiplex PCR; TCRdb's version includes in-frame clones alone and lacks a portion of them. Of approximately 160,000 clones listed, about four fifths are singletons. Sequenced input: peripheral blood. All receptors come from a man between 40 and 49 years old who had recovered from COVID-19. Each CDR3 is given without its conserved first and last residue.

>15|TRBV19|TRBJ2-3
ASSTPREPSSTDTQY
>13|TRBV7-9|TRBJ2-4
ASSPRGIAKNIQY
>12|TRBV5-1|TRBJ2-5
ASSLVGQGETQY
>13|TRBV4-1|TRBJ2-7
ASSQASGDTYEQY
>12|TRBV2|TRBJ2-1
ASSDRGHNNEQF
>17|TRBV4-3|TRBJ2-7
ASSQESLASGWLSYEQY
>13|TRBV6-5|TRBJ1-2
ASSYSYQANGGYT
>14|TRBV18|TRBJ1-1
ASSPRQAGVNTEAF
>13|TRBV10-3|TRBJ2-5
AISPGQGTLETQY
>12|TRBV7-9|TRBJ2-2
ASSPNGGTGELF
>14|TRBV7-6|TRBJ2-5
ASSLVGAGSQETQY
>15|TRBV4-3|TRBJ2-2
ASSQVYGGTNTGELF
>15|TRBV5-3|TRBJ2-5
ARTAQGQEVIQETQY
>14|TRBV19|TRBJ2-1
AIGASGRGLYNEQF
>14|TRBV7-8|TRBJ2-1
ASSLRAGSPPIEQF
>11|TRBV27|TRBJ2-3
ASTGWATDTQY
>13|TRBV10-1|TRBJ2-7
ASSPSSGSSYEQY
>16|TRBV7-9|TRBJ2-2
ASSSPVDRGGNTGELF
>10|TRBV19|TRBJ2-2
ASSYSAGELF
>11|TRBV5-1|TRBJ2-2
ASSLPGDGELF
>11|TRBV5-1|TRBJ2-7
ASSAQATYEQY
>13|TRBV7-9|TRBJ2-3
ASSLRAPSTDTQY
>12|TRBV2|TRBJ1-6
ASSAGWGNSPLH
>14|TRBV5-1|TRBJ2-7
ASSLGPRGGAHEQY
>11|TRBV9|TRBJ2-5
ASSVSGEETQY
>9|TRBV7-9|TRBJ1-2
ASSLAYGYT
>15|TRBV4-2|TRBJ1-4
ASSQDAYRGGNEKLF
>13|TRBV2|TRBJ2-7
ASSESTGQPYEQY
>10|TRBV9|TRBJ1-2
ASSDSLYGYT